This T cell receptor beta chain was captured by sequencing in a study of blood T cell repertoires in COVID-19. Study information: PBMCs, B-cell-depleted T cells, or T cells provided the cDNA or gDNA that made up the material.

A single count supports this clone. Original handling: Estimation of nucleated cell counts was performed using reference gene primer amplification. Here immunoSEQ multiplex PCR was the method, and the copy in TCRdb shows in-frame clones only, minus some. V and J calls and clone size are copied from that table; D and trimming were computed from the DNA. The sample includes approximately 190,000 clones, around 84% seen only once; the top ten take 3.2%. Trimming cost V 4 bases and J 1 base, with 4 bases left between them. Germline lookup yields CDR1 SQVTM and CDR2 ANQGSEA. The length of the CDR3 is 11 residues. Within 2 weeks before study entry, exposed participants met a COVID-19 case.

The TCR comes from a woman aged 25 to 39 who had been exposed to COVID-19. The specimen sequenced was PBMCs or T cells enriched from blood (not recorded which). This chain uses TRBV29-1 with TRBJ1-2; D not certain. CDR3 nucleotide sequence: TGCAGCGTTGTTAGTAACTATGGCTACACCTTC. This sequence encodes CSVVSNYGYTF.